The entry below gives a single TCR beta chain sequence along with its context. Its cognate antigen is unknown. Sequencing was performed with immunoSEQ multiplex PCR; in TCRdb, only in-frame clones are kept and a portion is missing. The data show roughly 150,000 clones, roughly 90% seen once. The data were obtained in a study of T cell responses to AZD1222 COVID-19 vaccine. General study findings and limits: Reports indicate that nearly half of spike-specific TCRs are directed at unmutated variant regions. Most donors were white British, females outnumbered males, and clonal diversity was possibly underestimated.

The TCR originated in an adult in good health. Sequencing was performed on peripheral blood, taken on day 0 of AZD1222 vaccination.

The CDR3 DNA is TGTGCCAGTAGTATAGCGCACCTAGTTGACGAGCAGTACTTC. It encodes CASSIAHLVDEQYF. The chain has TRBV19 and TRBJ2-7; D is unclear. Germline V CDR1 and CDR2: LNHDA, SQIVND (reference sequence). The CDR3 runs to 14 residues. Between the trimmed V and J ends, which lost 1 base and 5 bases, there was a span of 12 bases.